The T cell receptor (beta chain) described here comes from a study of radiation and T cells in renal cell carcinoma. Study details: Nephrectomy followed 15 Gy stereotactic body radiation by 4 weeks.

The CDR3 loop spans 16 amino acids. The germline gives CDR1 SGHRS, CDR2 YFSETQ. Losses at the gene ends were 0 bases for V and 3 bases for J; bases not matched to a gene: 6. The time point was: baseline pretreatment blood. As for treatment: 15 Gy SBRT to primary tumor, nephrectomy 4 weeks later. Radiation-treated patients gave blood at baseline, week 2 and week 4. Measured with immunoSEQ multiplex PCR; TCRdb has only the in-frame clones, and not every one. The sample carries 150,000 or so clones, roughly 90% recorded once. A word on this clone: The target antigen is unknown.

Study-wide points: From baseline, blood top tumor clonotypes peaked at 2 weeks post-radiation.

The TCR originated in a woman in her seventies with renal cell carcinoma. Material: blood, obtained from a patient whose treatment included radiotherapy and nephrectomy. This chain links TRBV5-1 with TRBJ1-2; 9 bases are a match to TRBD1. This chain's CDR3 is CASSLVPGQGDYGYTF. The CDR3, as DNA: TGCGCCAGCAGCTTGGTTCCGGGACAGGGTGACTATGGCTACACCTTC.